These 13 T cell receptor beta chains were all obtained from the same sample, sequenced in a study of control samples from healthy donors and cancer patients. Using immunoSEQ multiplex PCR, the repertoire was profiled, and TCRdb retains in-frame clones only, with some absent. Of around 230,000 clones in the sample, just under 95% were seen once. Sequenced sample: blood. Receptor source: a man aged 50 to 60 in good health.

The chain links TRBV5-1 to TRBJ1-4; no clear D. The germline CDR1 and CDR2 sequences are SGHRS and YFSETQ. Trimming pared 2 bases from V and 8 bases from J, leaving 13 bases between. This CDR3 contains 14 residues. This CDR3 reads CASSFPGATEKLFF. In DNA, the CDR3 is TGCGCCAGCAGCTTCCCGGGCGCGACGGAAAAACTGTTTTTT.

This chain joins TRBV6-5 and TRBJ1-4; D is unresolved. Deletions cut 8 bases from V and 0 bases from J, with 10 bases between. In germline, CDR1 is MNHEY, CDR2 SVGAGI. CDR3 size: 14 residues. CDR3 in amino acids: CASQPASTNEKLFF. The CDR3 DNA reads as TGTGCCAGCCAGCCGGCCTCAACTAATGAAAAACTGTTTTTT.

The chain carries TRBV6-5 and TRBJ2-2, with 7 bases identical to TRBD1. Germline V gives CDR1 MNHEY, CDR2 SVGAGI. The CDR3 length is 15 residues. After removal of 4 bases from V and 7 bases from J, the junction contained 9 bases not matched to a gene. The DNA for the CDR3 is TGTGCCAGCAGTTTGCCGGGACAGTCTTACGGGGAGCTGTTTTTT. It is translated as CASSLPGQSYGELFF.

In this sample, this clone turned up once. CDR3 DNA: TGTGCCAGCAGCCCGAGGGGGAGGGACACTGAAGCTTTCTTT. This sequence encodes CASSPRGRDTEAFF. V usage is TRBV7-9 and J usage is TRBJ1-1, with TRBD1 as a possible D gene (6 bases). Germline V gene lookup returns CDR1 SEHNR and CDR2 FQNEAQ (reference sequence). The CDR3 extends over 14 amino acids. V lost 5 bases, J lost 3 bases, and 13 bases lay in between.

This chain connects TRBV11-2 to TRBJ2-1, with 9 bases aligning to TRBD2. The CDR3 has 17 residues. Germline loops: CDR1 SGHAT, CDR2 FQNNGV. J gave up 4 bases and V 5 bases, and 12 bases lay outside the gene matches. This chain's CDR3 is CASSPSGRAGGYNEQFF. The CDR3 region has the DNA TGTGCCAGCAGCCCCTCGGGGAGAGCGGGGGGTTACAATGAGCAGTTCTTC.

This chain uses TRBV5-1 with TRBJ2-3; D perhaps matches TRBD1 (5 bases). The CDR3 has 14 amino acids. Germline-derived CDR1 and CDR2 are SGHRS and YFSETQ. V was clipped by 4 bases and J by 2 bases, with 11 bases between them. This CDR3 is CASSPDRLTDTQYF. DNA of the CDR3: TGCGCCAGCAGCCCTGACAGACTCACAGATACGCAGTATTTT.

The gene calls are TRBV7-6 and TRBJ1-1; perhaps TRBD1 as D (5 bases). The CDR3 loop spans 16 amino acids. V lost 5 bases and J 0 bases, leaving 16 bases between the germline ends. Per germline, CDR1 SGHVS and CDR2 FNYEAQ. The CDR3 DNA follows: TGTGCCAGCAGCCAAGGGTCGGGGACCCTGAACACTGAAGCTTTCTTT. Protein product: CASSQGSGTLNTEAFF.

The chain carries TRBV7-2 and TRBJ1-1; no clear D gene. CDR3 size: 13 residues. The V end lost 3 bases, the J end lost 5 bases, and 10 bases lay between the germline ends. CDR1 and CDR2 (germline): SGHTA, FQGNSA. The CDR3 DNA is TGTGCCAGCAGCTTGAGAGGGCAAACTGAAGCTTTCTTT. Its translation: CASSLRGQTEAFF.

This clone was recorded only once. V and J are TRBV2 and TRBJ2-1; the match to TRBD1 covers 9 bases. Germline CDR1 SNHLY, CDR2 FYNNEI. V trimming: 5 bases; J trimming: 11 bases; junction bases outside the gene matches: 10. The CDR3 is 14 amino acids. The CDR3 DNA reads TGTGCCAGCAGTACCGGGACAGGGCTCGGGAAGCAGTTCTTC. Translation gives CASSTGTGLGKQFF.

This sequence joins TRBV6-1 and TRBJ1-3, with no clear D. The V gene lost 0 bases and the J gene lost 9 bases, with 12 bases spanning the gap. Germline CDR1 and CDR2: MNHNS and SASEGT. CDR3 length equals 14 residues. The CDR3 DNA sequence: TGTGCCAGCAGTGAAGCGGGCATGCCGGGCACCATATATTTT. It translates to CASSEAGMPGTIYF.

In DNA, the CDR3 is TGTGCCAGCAGCTTTAGCCCTAGCACAGATACGCAGTATTTT. It codes for CASSFSPSTDTQYF. J is TRBJ2-3 and V is TRBV5-4; D is undetermined. The CDR3 contains 14 residues. Trimming removed 2 bases at V and 0 bases at J, with 7 bases between. Germline assignment: CDR1 SGHNT and CDR2 YYREEE (reference sequence). The full variable domain, with the rest looked up from reference TRBV5-4 and TRBJ2-3, is ETGVTQSPTHLIKTRGQQVTLRCSSQSGHNTVSWYQQALGQGPQFIFQYYREEENGRGNFPPRFSGLQFPNYSSELNVNALELDDSALYLCASSFSPSTDTQYFGPGTRLTVL.

The chain is built from TRBV19 and TRBJ1-5, with a possible D match to TRBD1 (5 bases). Germline values: CDR1 LNHDA, CDR2 SQIVND (reference sequence). Trimming shortened V by 5 bases and J by 3 bases, and 8 bases separated the two germline ends. The CDR3 runs 13 residues. The CDR3 DNA is TGTGCCAGTAGTTGGGGGTACAATCAGCCCCAGCATTTT. Translating it yields CASSWGYNQPQHF.

The chain carries TRBV6-5 and TRBJ1-4; weak D call: TRBD1 (6 bases). Trimming shortened V by 4 bases and J by 5 bases, and 14 bases separated the two germline ends. The CDR3 runs to 15 residues. Looked up from germline, CDR1 is MNHEY and CDR2 is SVGAGI. CDR3 in amino acids: CASSSETGPNEKLFF. CDR3 nucleotides: TGTGCCAGCAGTTCCGAGACAGGACCGAATGAAAAACTGTTTTTT.